Shown below are 22 T cell receptor beta chains from a single sample sequenced in a study of blood T cell repertoires in COVID-19. The data were produced by immunoSEQ multiplex PCR, yet TCRdb's version contains in-frame clones alone and is incomplete. The sample consists of about 56,000 clones, 89% of them appearing once. The specimen was peripheral blood. The receptor set was obtained from a human donor in a cohort sampled during active COVID-19.

The V and J genes are TRBV19 and TRBJ2-5; 9 bases fit TRBD1. Germline CDR1 LNHDA, CDR2 SQIVND (reference sequence). The CDR3 contains 16 residues. Trimming cost V 4 bases and J 4 bases; bases outside gene matches: 10. Here the CDR3 DNA reads TGTGCCAGTAGTAAATTTTCGGCGACAGGGGGAGAGACCCAGTACTTC. Amino acids: CASSKFSATGGETQYF. The variable domain in full, completed from reference TRBV19 and TRBJ2-5, reads DGGITQSPKYLFRKEGQNVTLSCEQNLNHDAMYWYRQDPGQGLRLIYYSQIVNDFQKGDIAEGYSVSREKKESFPLTVTSAQKNPTAFYLCASSKFSATGGETQYFGPGTRLLVL.

The chain carries TRBV5-1 and TRBJ2-3, with 10 bases that match TRBD1. The CDR3 is 14 residues long. Trimming at V came to 8 bases and at J to 4 bases, leaving 7 bases not matched to a gene. CDR1 and CDR2 (germline): SGHRS, YFSETQ. CDR3 bases: TGCGCCAGTCGCTGGGACAGGGGCGCAGATACGCAGTATTTT. It translates to CASRWDRGADTQYF.

The V and J genes are TRBV13 and TRBJ1-2; 9 bases align to TRBD1. The J segment lost 7 bases and the V segment lost 5 bases, leaving 8 bases of the junction unmatched. The CDR3 is 14 amino acids. CDR1 is PRHDT, CDR2 FYEKMQ, per germline (reference sequence). The CDR3 protein is CASSPRTGARGYTF. CDR3 DNA sequence: TGTGCCAGCAGCCCGCGGACAGGGGCTCGTGGCTACACCTTC.

V gene TRBV4-1 combines with J gene TRBJ1-5; 8 bases are shared with TRBD1. Trimming cost V 2 bases and J 11 bases; bases outside gene matches: 11. The CDR3 is 15 residues long. Germline lookup yields CDR1 MGHRA and CDR2 YSYEKL. The CDR3 sequence is CASSQPGQGSQSQHF. The CDR3 DNA is TGCGCCAGCAGCCAACCTGGACAGGGTTCCCAATCCCAGCATTTT.

V and J are TRBV6-6 and TRBJ1-1; TRBD1 might be the D (5 bases). In germline, CDR1 is MNHNY, CDR2 SVGAGI (reference sequence). The CDR3 consists of 13 residues. Trimming took 10 bases from V and 5 from J, leaving 17 bases between them. In DNA form, the CDR3 reads TGTGCCACCCGGGGGAGACTGGGGACTGAAGCTTTCTTT. Translated: CATRGRLGTEAFF.

This clone was found once. This chain connects TRBV2 to TRBJ2-5, with 9 bases lining up with TRBD2. CDR1 and CDR2 (germline): SNHLY, FYNNEI. CDR3 size: 14 residues. V dropped 8 bases and J dropped 4; count of bases not matched to a gene: 8. The CDR3 loop reads CASGRAGGPETQYF. The CDR3 DNA sequence: TGTGCCAGCGGGCGAGCGGGGGGTCCAGAGACCCAGTACTTC.

This clone occurred a few times. V and J are TRBV6-5 and TRBJ2-7; 12 bases map to TRBD1. V lost 0 bases and J lost 4; bases outside the gene matches: 4. Germline lookup yields CDR1 MNHEY and CDR2 SVGAGI. The CDR3 totals 16 residues. Here the CDR3 reads CASSYSGQGARYEQYF. CDR3 nucleotide sequence: TGTGCCAGCAGTTACTCGGGACAGGGGGCGCGGTACGAGCAGTACTTC.

V gene TRBV9 combines with J gene TRBJ2-3; TRBD2 matches at 12 bases. Looked up from germline, CDR1 is SGDLS and CDR2 is YYNGEE. J was trimmed by 4 bases and V by 0 bases; bases with no gene match: 6. This CDR3 region has 17 residues. The CDR3 DNA reads as TGTGCCAGCAGCGTAGCCGGACTAGCGGGACCCTCAGATACGCAGTATTTT. Translated: CASSVAGLAGPSDTQYF.

This chain connects TRBV30 to TRBJ1-2; D call uncertain. CDR3 length equals 13 residues. Germline assignment: CDR1 GTSNPN and CDR2 SVGIG (reference sequence). V shed 4 bases and J shed 2 bases, with 11 bases lying between them. The CDR3 region has the DNA TGTGCCTGGAAGGCGGGATCGAACTATGGCTACACCTTC. Encoded protein: CAWKAGSNYGYTF.

The J gene is TRBJ1-1, the V gene TRBV6-6; D remains ambiguous. V was shortened by 6 bases and J by 4 bases, with 12 bases between the two germline ends. The CDR3 runs to 13 residues. Germline V gives CDR1 MNHNY, CDR2 SVGAGI (reference sequence). CDR3 nucleotide sequence: TGTGCCAGCAGCCCCAGACCTAGCACTGAAGCTTTCTTT. The encoded protein is CASSPRPSTEAFF.

As concerns this clone: The junction departs from the called germline gene at one end, perhaps through a read error. This chain joins TRBV4-3 and TRBJ1-5; TRBD1 matches at 7 bases. Per the germline V gene, CDR1 is LGHNA and CDR2 is YSLEER. CDR3 length: 15 amino acids. The CDR3: CARSQGGGPDQPQHF. DNA of the CDR3: TGCGCCCGCAGCCAGGGGGGGGGCCCCGATCAGCCCCAGCATTTT.

This chain connects TRBV7-2 to TRBJ2-7; possible D gene TRBD2, 6 bases. The V gene's germline CDR1 is SGHTA and CDR2 FQGNSA. The CDR3 consists of 14 residues. V lost 5 bases and J lost 1, with 12 bases in between. CDR3 DNA: TGTGCCAGCAGCACGGGGGTCGGGTCCTACGAGCAGTACTTC. Encoded protein: CASSTGVGSYEQYF.

V and J are TRBV11-2 and TRBJ1-2, with D tentatively TRBD1 (6 bases). The germline gives CDR1 SGHAT, CDR2 FQNNGV. The CDR3 consists of 14 residues. V shed 1 base and J shed 4 bases, with 10 bases lying between them. CDR3 amino acids: CASSLAETGYGYTF. In DNA, the CDR3 is TGTGCCAGCAGCTTAGCAGAGACAGGCTATGGCTACACCTTC.

The gene calls are TRBV5-1 and TRBJ2-1, with TRBD2 identical over 15 bases. V was pared by 5 bases and J by 4 bases, with 4 bases of the junction left unmatched. Germline CDR1 SGHRS, CDR2 YFSETQ. This CDR3 comprises 16 residues. The CDR3 DNA follows: TGCGCCAGCAGGGGACTAGCGGGGGGAACTTACAATGAGCAGTTCTTC. This encodes CASRGLAGGTYNEQFF. The complete variable domain, with remaining parts taken from reference TRBV5-1 and TRBJ2-1, reads KAGVTQTPRYLIKTRGQQVTLSCSPISGHRSVSWYQQTPGQGLQFLFEYFSETQRNKGNFPGRFSGRQFSNSRSEMNVSTLELGDSALYLCASRGLAGGTYNEQFFGPGTRLTVL.

The rearrangement joins TRBV19 to TRBJ2-1, with a tentative D call TRBD2 (5 bases). The CDR3 has 16 residues. Germline CDR1 and CDR2: LNHDA and SQIVND (reference sequence). Trimming pared 0 bases from V and 0 bases from J, leaving 9 bases between. The CDR3 bases are TGTGCCAGTAGTATAGATCCGGGGAGCTCCTACAATGAGCAGTTCTTC. The encoded protein is CASSIDPGSSYNEQFF. Full variable domain (missing parts from reference TRBV19 and TRBJ2-1): DGGITQSPKYLFRKEGQNVTLSCEQNLNHDAMYWYRQDPGQGLRLIYYSQIVNDFQKGDIAEGYSVSREKKESFPLTVTSAQKNPTAFYLCASSIDPGSSYNEQFFGPGTRLTVL.

This clone came up once. The chain is built from TRBV7-2 and TRBJ2-7; 9 bases line up with TRBD1. After removal of 2 bases from V and 3 bases from J, the junction contained 5 bases not matched to a gene. CDR1 and CDR2 (germline): SGHTA, FQGNSA. There are 15 residues in the CDR3. The DNA of the CDR3 is TGTGCCAGCAGCTTATCAGGGACAGGGTTCTACGAGCAGTACTTC. Its protein is CASSLSGTGFYEQYF.

The chain couples TRBV30 to TRBJ1-4, with a possible D match to TRBD1 (5 bases). Germline CDR1 reads GTSNPN; CDR2 reads SVGIG (reference sequence). CDR3 length: 13 amino acids. V lost 4 bases to trimming and J lost 8 bases, with 14 bases between them. The CDR3 here is CAWTGQLGEKLFF. The DNA of the CDR3 is TGTGCCTGGACAGGGCAATTGGGAGAAAAACTGTTTTTT.

This chain uses TRBV23-1 with TRBJ2-3; TRBD2 matches at 11 bases. TRBV23-1 is labeled an ORF, and its function is uncertain. This CDR3 is 18 amino acids long. J gave up 1 base and V 8 bases, and 14 bases lay outside the gene matches. For the CDR3, the DNA is TGCGCCAGCCCGCGTAGACTAGCGGGGTCTCGTGGCACAGATACGCAGTATTTT. It translates to CASPRRLAGSRGTDTQYF.

J is TRBJ2-7 and V is TRBV7-6; tentative D call: TRBD1 (6 bases). CDR3 size: 13 residues. Germline assignment: CDR1 SGHVS and CDR2 FNYEAQ. The V end lost 5 bases, the J end lost 3 bases, and 11 bases lay between the germline ends. This CDR3 reads CASSRDINYEQYF. The CDR3 region has the DNA TGTGCCAGCAGCAGGGACATAAACTACGAGCAGTACTTC. Based on the CDR3 plus reference TRBV7-6 and TRBJ2-7, the full variable domain is GAGVSQSPRYKVTKRGQDVALRCDPISGHVSLYWYRQALGQGPEFLTYFNYEAQQDKSGLPNDRFSAERPEGSISTLTIQRTEQRDSAMYRCASSRDINYEQYFGPGTRLTVT.

The rearrangement uses TRBV10-3 and TRBJ2-1; D perhaps matches TRBD2 (7 bases). Germline assignment: CDR1 ENHRY and CDR2 SYGVKD. The CDR3 sequence is 13 residues long. The V gene lost 8 bases and the J gene lost 12 bases, with 20 bases spanning the gap. The CDR3 protein is CAIQDRGGQGQFF. CDR3 coding DNA: TGTGCCATCCAAGATAGGGGGGGCCAGGGGCAGTTCTTC.

The gene calls are TRBV28 and TRBJ2-7; 8 nucleotides agree with TRBD1. Germline V lookup: CDR1 MDHEN, CDR2 SYDVKM. Unmatched junction bases numbered 7, after V lost 8 bases and J lost 1 base. The CDR3 runs to 14 residues. CDR3 nucleotides: TGTGCCAGCGGTTCAGGGGGCAGGTCCTACGAGCAGTACTTC. Its translation: CASGSGGRSYEQYF.

The chain uses TRBV7-9 and TRBJ2-7; D is ambiguous. The CDR3 spans 13 residues. Trimming pared 4 bases from V and 0 bases from J, leaving 7 bases between. Germline-derived CDR1 and CDR2 are SEHNR and FQNEAQ (reference sequence). The chain's CDR3 is CASSSASSYEQYF. Written as DNA, the CDR3 is TGTGCCAGCAGCTCAGCGAGCTCCTACGAGCAGTACTTC.